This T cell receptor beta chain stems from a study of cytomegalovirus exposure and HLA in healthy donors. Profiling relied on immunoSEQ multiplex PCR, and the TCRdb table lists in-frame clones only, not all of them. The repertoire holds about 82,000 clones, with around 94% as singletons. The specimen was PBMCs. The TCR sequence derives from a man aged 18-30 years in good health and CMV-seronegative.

The CDR3 sequence is CASSRSLRDTNTEAFF. CDR3 in DNA: TGTGCCAGCAGCCGCTCCCTCAGGGACACGAACACTGAAGCTTTCTTT. V gene TRBV11-2 combines with J gene TRBJ1-1; tentative D call: TRBD1 (6 bases). Trimming took off 5 bases at V and 1 base at J, with 17 bases between the two ends. Germline-derived CDR1 and CDR2 are SGHAT and FQNNGV. The CDR3 consists of 16 residues.